This passage covers 18 T cell receptor beta chains from one sample sequenced in a study of cytomegalovirus exposure and HLA in healthy donors. It was with 60 Vbeta and 13 Jbeta primers that the PCR ran. Sequenced by immunoSEQ multiplex PCR; TCRdb stores in-frame clones only, minus some. The sample contains fewer than 150,000 clones, under 90% of which appear only once. Sequences were obtained from PBMCs. The origin of the receptors is a female donor in good health and CMV-seropositive.

This clone has only a few counts. The V and J genes are TRBV19 and TRBJ2-5, with D tentatively TRBD2 (5 bases). The ends were cut back, 4 bases at V and 1 base at J, with 19 bases in the middle. CDR3 size: 17 residues. Germline CDR1 reads LNHDA; CDR2 reads SQIVND (reference sequence). The CDR3 is CASSTPGRFGLQETQYF. In DNA, the CDR3 is TGTGCCAGTAGTACTCCTGGGAGATTTGGCCTCCAAGAGACCCAGTACTTC. Supplemented by reference TRBV19 and TRBJ2-5, the full variable domain reads DGGITQSPKYLFRKEGQNVTLSCEQNLNHDAMYWYRQDPGQGLRLIYYSQIVNDFQKGDIAEGYSVSREKKESFPLTVTSAQKNPTAFYLCASSTPGRFGLQETQYFGPGTRLLVL.

With regard to this clone: Other DNA variants within this sample encode the same CDR3. V is TRBV12-5 and J is TRBJ1-1; D is undetermined. The CDR3 extends over 13 amino acids. Germline CDR1 is LGHNT and CDR2 is FRNRAP. V lost 3 bases and J lost 1, with 6 bases in between. The CDR3, as DNA: TGTGCTAGTGGTTTAGGAGGGAACACTGAAGCTTTCTTT. It translates to CASGLGGNTEAFF.

This clone turned up a few times. The CDR3 sequence: CAAGPSYEQYF. DNA for the CDR3: TGTGCCGCGGGCCCTTCCTACGAGCAGTACTTC. The chain uses TRBV6-1 and TRBJ2-7; the D gene is possibly TRBD2 (5 bases). The CDR3 is 11 amino acids. V was shortened by 11 bases and J by 1 base, with 9 bases between the two germline ends. The germline V gene encodes CDR1 MNHNS and CDR2 SASEGT.

The rearrangement uses TRBV19 and TRBJ1-5, with D possibly matching TRBD1 (6 bases). The V end lost 6 bases, the J end lost 13 bases, and 28 bases lay between the germline ends. The CDR3 length is 16 residues. Germline loops: CDR1 LNHDA, CDR2 SQIVND (reference sequence). The CDR3 DNA follows: TGTGCCAGTAGCCCCAACCCCCCCGGGGGGCGGGGATCACAGCATTTT. Its protein is CASSPNPPGGRGSQHF.

This clone came up a few times. This chain joins TRBV6-5 and TRBJ1-5; the D gene is possibly TRBD1 (6 bases). V dropped 6 bases and J dropped 0 bases, with 12 bases sitting between them. CDR1 is MNHEY and CDR2 is SVGAGI in the germline V gene. The CDR3 consists of 15 residues. The CDR3, as DNA: TGTGCCAGCAGGGACCAGGGGAATAGCAATCAGCCCCAGCATTTT. It codes for CASRDQGNSNQPQHF.

The chain has TRBV11-2 and TRBJ1-2, with 8 nucleotides matching TRBD1. This CDR3 spans 17 amino acids. Per germline, CDR1 SGHAT and CDR2 FQNNGV. After removal of 3 bases from V and 4 bases from J, the junction contained 13 bases not matched to a gene. CDR3 sequence: CASSFGTGTLGSYGYTF. The CDR3, as DNA: TGTGCCAGCAGCTTCGGGACAGGAACATTAGGGAGCTATGGCTACACCTTC. Based on the CDR3 plus reference TRBV11-2 and TRBJ1-2, the full variable domain is EAGVAQSPRYKIIEKRQSVAFWCNPISGHATLYWYQQILGQGPKLLIQFQNNGVVDDSQLPKDRFSAERLKGVDSTLKIQPAKLEDSAVYLCASSFGTGTLGSYGYTFGSGTRLTVV.

The chain uses TRBV30 and TRBJ2-6; D remains unclear. Trimming removed 7 bases at V and 4 bases at J, with 11 bases between. Germline values: CDR1 GTSNPN, CDR2 SVGIG (reference sequence). The CDR3 totals 13 residues. The CDR3 here is CASRVTGANVLTF. The DNA of the CDR3 is TGTGCCTCACGGGTAACCGGGGCCAACGTCCTGACTTTC. Based on the CDR3 plus reference TRBV30 and TRBJ2-6, the full variable domain is SQTIHQWPATLVQPVGSPLSLECTVEGTSNPNLYWYRQAAGRGLQLLFYSVGIGQISSEVPQNLSASRPQDRQFILSSKKLLLSDSGFYLCASRVTGANVLTFGAGSRLTVL.

This sequence joins TRBV5-1 and TRBJ1-4, with D unclear. V was cut by 4 bases and J by 0 bases, with 13 bases left in between. The CDR3 consists of 16 residues. Germline-derived CDR1 and CDR2 are SGHRS and YFSETQ. CDR3 residues: CASSPGTGTTNEKLFF. The CDR3 coding sequence is TGCGCCAGCAGCCCGGGTACGGGGACAACTAATGAAAAACTGTTTTTT.

The rearrangement uses TRBV23-1 and TRBJ2-7; maybe TRBD1 (5 bases). TRBV23-1 is treated as an ORF (open reading frame) with a function not yet certain. Trimming removed 8 bases from V and 3 bases from J, with 17 bases in between. The CDR3 covers 14 residues. CDR3 DNA: TGCGCCAGCGTCAGGGTCGGAACCTACTACGAGCAGTACTTC. This sequence encodes CASVRVGTYYEQYF.

This clone was counted once. The gene calls are TRBV30 and TRBJ1-4; maybe TRBD1 (5 bases). CDR1 and CDR2 (germline): GTSNPN, SVGIG (reference sequence). Trimming pared 0 bases from V and 0 bases from J, leaving 11 bases between. CDR3 length equals 16 residues. The CDR3 bases are TGTGCCTGGAGTGTATTAACGGGGGCAACTAATGAAAAACTGTTTTTT. Translated: CAWSVLTGATNEKLFF.

This clone has just a few counts. This chain connects TRBV5-6 to TRBJ1-1, with D possibly matching TRBD1 (5 bases). This CDR3 comprises 13 residues. The germline gives CDR1 SGHDT, CDR2 YYEEEE. Trimming pared 0 bases from V and 7 bases from J, leaving 10 bases between. CDR3 amino acids: CASSLGSQGEAFF. The CDR3 DNA sequence: TGTGCCAGCAGCTTGGGGTCGCAGGGTGAAGCTTTCTTT. Variable domain in full (rest from reference TRBV5-6 and TRBJ1-1): DAGVTQSPTHLIKTRGQQVTLRCSPKSGHDTVSWYQQALGQGPQFIFQYYEEEERQRGNFPDRFSGHQFPNYSSELNVNALLLGDSALYLCASSLGSQGEAFFGQGTRLTVV.

The V and J genes are TRBV28 and TRBJ2-7; 8 nucleotides match TRBD1. From germline, CDR1 is MDHEN and CDR2 SYDVKM. The CDR3 is 16 amino acids. Germline trimming cut 6 bases from V and 4 bases from J; bases unmatched to any gene: 14. DNA for the CDR3: TGTGCCAGCAGCCAACCGAGGACAGGGCTTCGGTACGAGCAGTACTTC. Translated: CASSQPRTGLRYEQYF.

The chain has TRBV10-3 and TRBJ1-4; a possible D gene is TRBD1 (5 bases). The CDR3 totals 13 residues. Trimming removed 8 bases from V and 5 bases from J, with 12 bases in between. Germline-derived CDR1 and CDR2 are ENHRY and SYGVKD. CDR3: CAIRGLTNEKLFF. CDR3 coding DNA: TGTGCCATCCGGGGACTGACGAATGAAAAACTGTTTTTT.

V and J are TRBV27 and TRBJ1-5, with TRBD1 matching over 7 bases. The CDR3 totals 16 residues. Germline trimming cut 6 bases from V and 5 bases from J; bases unmatched to any gene: 13. The germline V gene has CDR1 MNHEY and CDR2 SMNVEV (reference sequence). The CDR3 nucleotides are TGTGCCAGCAGAGCCACTGGACAGGCGCGGCATCAGCCCCAGCATTTT. Translation: CASRATGQARHQPQHF.

The J gene is TRBJ1-2, the V gene TRBV7-9; TRBD1 matches at 9 bases. With V trimmed by 7 bases and J by 1 base, 10 bases remained unmatched. The germline V gene has CDR1 SEHNR and CDR2 FQNEAQ (reference sequence). The CDR3 is made up of 16 amino acids. Written as DNA, the CDR3 is TGTGCCAGCACCCGACAGGGGGAGGCCCTTAACTATGGCTACACCTTC. Translation: CASTRQGEALNYGYTF.

The chain has TRBV7-8 and TRBJ1-6; TRBD1 matches 8 bases. Germline V CDR1 and CDR2: SGHVS, FQNEAQ. J gave up 4 bases and V 2 bases, and 7 bases lay outside the gene matches. The CDR3 length is 17 residues. The chain's CDR3 is CASSLMETGAYNSPLHF. CDR3 coding DNA: TGTGCCAGCAGCTTAATGGAGACAGGGGCTTATAATTCACCCCTCCACTTT. Filled out from reference TRBV7-8 and TRBJ1-6, the complete variable domain reads GAGVSQSPRYKVAKRGQDVALRCDPISGHVSLFWYQQALGQGPEFLTYFQNEAQLDKSGLPSDRFFAERPEGSVSTLKIQRTQQEDSAVYLCASSLMETGAYNSPLHFGNGTRLTVT.

The chain recombines TRBV5-1 with TRBJ2-3; possibly TRBD2 for D (6 bases). From germline, CDR1 is SGHRS and CDR2 YFSETQ. The length of the CDR3 is 15 residues. Between the trimmed V and J ends, which lost 1 base and 4 bases, there was a span of 13 bases. For the CDR3, the DNA is TGCGCCAGCAGCTTGTGGTTCGGGGGATCAGATACGCAGTATTTT. Its translation is CASSLWFGGSDTQYF.

This clone was detected only once. The chain is built from TRBV29-1 and TRBJ2-1, with 9 bases identical to TRBD2. V lost 7 bases, J lost 7 bases, and 17 bases stayed unmatched. The CDR3 is 16 residues long. CDR1 is SQVTM, CDR2 ANQGSEA, per germline. The CDR3: CSGAGRRGGPVNEQFF. The DNA of the CDR3 is TGCAGCGGGGCTGGGAGGCGGGGGGGGCCGGTGAATGAGCAGTTCTTC.